The clone carrying this T cell receptor (beta chain) was seen at least ten times. Its antigen is not known. A universal primer site and UMIs were added as TCR cDNA was made by 5'RACE template switching. TCRdb re-called the 5' RACE reads with MiXCR, one entry per CDR3 protein. The profile shows 300,000 to 350,000 distinct CDR3 sequences, roughly 4% of them singletons. These data come from a study of T cells after yellow fever vaccination. Across the study: SMART-Seq v4 Ultra Low Input served to prepare low-cell-number fractions.

In germline, CDR1 is SEHNR, CDR2 FQNEAQ (reference sequence). J lost 0 bases, V lost 3 bases, and 1 base had no gene match. CDR3 length: 15 residues. Study-level findings and limits: Re-detected after boosting: most primary clones, about 96% of CD4 and about 85% of CD8. Only a minor proportion of clonotypes was detected across both CD4 and CD8 compartments.

The chain employs TRBV7-9 and TRBJ1-4; the match to TRBD1 covers 7 bases. This receptor was obtained from a man aged 18 to 30 who received the YFV17D yellow fever vaccine. The specimen was PBMCs, collected 5 days after the yellow fever booster vaccination. DNA of the CDR3: TGTGCCAGCAGCTTGGGGACAGCAACTAATGAAAAACTGTTTTTT. It translates to CASSLGTATNEKLFF.